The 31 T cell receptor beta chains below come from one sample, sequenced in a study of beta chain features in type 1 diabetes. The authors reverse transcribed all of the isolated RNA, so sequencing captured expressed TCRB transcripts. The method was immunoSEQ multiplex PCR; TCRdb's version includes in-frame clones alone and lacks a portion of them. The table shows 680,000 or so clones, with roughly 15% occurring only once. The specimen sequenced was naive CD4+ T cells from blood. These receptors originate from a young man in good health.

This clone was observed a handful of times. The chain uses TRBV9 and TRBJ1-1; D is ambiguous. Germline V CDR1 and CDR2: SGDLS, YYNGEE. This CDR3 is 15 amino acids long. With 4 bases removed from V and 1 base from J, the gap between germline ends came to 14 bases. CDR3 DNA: TGTGCCAGCAGCAAAGTTGGGTCTGGGAACACTGAAGCTTTCTTT. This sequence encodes CASSKVGSGNTEAFF. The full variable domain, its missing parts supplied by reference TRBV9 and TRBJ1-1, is DSGVTQTPKHLITATGQRVTLRCSPRSGDLSVYWYQQSLDQGLQFLIQYYNGEERAKGNILERFSAQQFPDLHSELNLSSLELGDSALYFCASSKVGSGNTEAFFGQGTRLTVV.

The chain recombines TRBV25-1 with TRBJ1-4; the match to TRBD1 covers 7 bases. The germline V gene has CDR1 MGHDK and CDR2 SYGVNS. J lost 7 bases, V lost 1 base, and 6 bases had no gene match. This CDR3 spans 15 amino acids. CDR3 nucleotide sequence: TGTGCCAGCAGTGAATGGCACAGGGGCGGTGAAAAACTGTTTTTT. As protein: CASSEWHRGGEKLFF.

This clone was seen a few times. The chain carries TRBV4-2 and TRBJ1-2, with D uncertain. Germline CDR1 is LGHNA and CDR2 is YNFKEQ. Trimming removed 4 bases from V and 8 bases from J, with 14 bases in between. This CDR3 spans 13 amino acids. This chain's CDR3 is CASSPGTAGGYTF. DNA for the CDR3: TGTGCCAGCAGCCCGGGCACAGCCGGCGGCTACACCTTC.

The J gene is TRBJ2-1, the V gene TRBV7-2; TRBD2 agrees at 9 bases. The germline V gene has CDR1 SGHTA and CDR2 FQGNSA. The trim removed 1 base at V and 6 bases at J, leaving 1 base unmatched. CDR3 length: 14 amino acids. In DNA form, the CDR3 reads TGTGCCAGCAGCTTAGGCGGGAGGGCCAATGAGCAGTTCTTC. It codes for CASSLGGRANEQFF.

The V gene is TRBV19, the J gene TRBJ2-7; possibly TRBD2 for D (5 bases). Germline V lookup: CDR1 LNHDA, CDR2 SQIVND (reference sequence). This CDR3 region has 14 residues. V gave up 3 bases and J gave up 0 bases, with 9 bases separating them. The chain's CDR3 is CASSMVGSSYEQYF. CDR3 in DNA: TGTGCCAGTAGTATGGTGGGGAGCTCCTACGAGCAGTACTTC.

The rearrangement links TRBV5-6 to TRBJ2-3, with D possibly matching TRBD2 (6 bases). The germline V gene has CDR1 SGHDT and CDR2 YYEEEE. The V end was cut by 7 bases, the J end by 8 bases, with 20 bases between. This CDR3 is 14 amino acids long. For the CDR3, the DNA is TGTGCCAGCGGTCGGAGGGATACGGGAGCTACGCAGTATTTT. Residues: CASGRRDTGATQYF.

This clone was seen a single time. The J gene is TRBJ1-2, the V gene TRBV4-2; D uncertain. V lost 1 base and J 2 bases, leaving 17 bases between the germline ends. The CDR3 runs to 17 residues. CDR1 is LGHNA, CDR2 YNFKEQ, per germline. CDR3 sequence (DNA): TGTGCCAGCAGCCAAGGTGAAGCGCGTCCCAGGAACTATGGCTACACCTTC. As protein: CASSQGEARPRNYGYTF.

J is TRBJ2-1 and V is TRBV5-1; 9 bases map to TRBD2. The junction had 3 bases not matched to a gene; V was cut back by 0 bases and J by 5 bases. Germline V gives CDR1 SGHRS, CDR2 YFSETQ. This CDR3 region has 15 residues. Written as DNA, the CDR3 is TGCGCCAGCAGCTTGGGGACTAGCGAGAACAATGAGCAGTTCTTC. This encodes CASSLGTSENNEQFF.

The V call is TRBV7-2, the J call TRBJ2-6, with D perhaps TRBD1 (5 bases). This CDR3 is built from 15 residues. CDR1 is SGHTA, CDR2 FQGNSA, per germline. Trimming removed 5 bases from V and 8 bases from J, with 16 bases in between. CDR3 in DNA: TGTGCCAGCAGCGGTGACAGAGTGGTTTCCAACGTCCTGACTTTC. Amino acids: CASSGDRVVSNVLTF.

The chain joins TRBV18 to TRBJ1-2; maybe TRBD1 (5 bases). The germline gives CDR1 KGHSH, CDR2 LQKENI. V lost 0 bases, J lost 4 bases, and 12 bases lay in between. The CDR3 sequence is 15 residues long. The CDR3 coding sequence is TGTGCCAGCTCACCACCCCCAGGGTATGGCTATGGCTACACCTTC. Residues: CASSPPPGYGYGYTF.

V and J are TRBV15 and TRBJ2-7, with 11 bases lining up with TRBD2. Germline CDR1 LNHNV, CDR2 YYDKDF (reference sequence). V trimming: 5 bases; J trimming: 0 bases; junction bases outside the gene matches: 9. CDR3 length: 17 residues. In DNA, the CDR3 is TGTGCCACCAGCCTCGGACTAGCGGGCCGGAGCTCCTACGAGCAGTACTTC. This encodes CATSLGLAGRSSYEQYF.

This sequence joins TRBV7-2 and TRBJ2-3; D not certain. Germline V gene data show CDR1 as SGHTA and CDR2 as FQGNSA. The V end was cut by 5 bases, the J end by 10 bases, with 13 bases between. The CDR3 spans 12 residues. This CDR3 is CASSRVSDAQYF. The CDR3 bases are TGTGCCAGCAGCCGCGTCTCGGATGCGCAGTATTTT.

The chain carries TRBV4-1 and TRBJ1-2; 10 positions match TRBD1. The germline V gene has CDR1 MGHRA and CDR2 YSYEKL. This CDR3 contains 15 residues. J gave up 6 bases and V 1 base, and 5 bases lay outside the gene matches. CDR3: CASSQGRGQGHGYTF. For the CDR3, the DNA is TGCGCCAGCAGCCAAGGCAGGGGACAGGGGCATGGCTACACCTTC.

CDR3 sequence: CASRHPQGAVRGYTF. CDR3 in DNA: TGCGCCAGCAGGCATCCTCAGGGAGCCGTAAGGGGCTACACCTTC. The chain employs TRBV4-1 and TRBJ1-2; possibly TRBD1 for D (5 bases). The V end was cut by 6 bases, the J end by 8 bases, with 22 bases between. The germline gives CDR1 MGHRA, CDR2 YSYEKL. CDR3 length: 15 amino acids.

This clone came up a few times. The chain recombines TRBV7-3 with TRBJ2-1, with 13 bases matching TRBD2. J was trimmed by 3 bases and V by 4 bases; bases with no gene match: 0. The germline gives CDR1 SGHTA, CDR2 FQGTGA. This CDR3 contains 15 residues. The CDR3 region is CASSWTSGSYNEQFF. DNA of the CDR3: TGTGCCAGCAGCTGGACTAGCGGGAGCTACAATGAGCAGTTCTTC.

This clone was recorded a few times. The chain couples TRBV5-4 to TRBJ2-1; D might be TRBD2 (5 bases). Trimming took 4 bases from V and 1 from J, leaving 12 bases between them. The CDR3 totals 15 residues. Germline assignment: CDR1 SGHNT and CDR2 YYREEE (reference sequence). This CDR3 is CASSAVAQSYNEQFF. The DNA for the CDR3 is TGTGCCAGCAGCGCGGTAGCGCAATCCTACAATGAGCAGTTCTTC.

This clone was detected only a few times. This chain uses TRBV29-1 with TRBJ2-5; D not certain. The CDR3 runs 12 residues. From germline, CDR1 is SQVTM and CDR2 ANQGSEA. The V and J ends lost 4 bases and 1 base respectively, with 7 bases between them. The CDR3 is CSVARSQETQYF. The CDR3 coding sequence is TGCAGCGTTGCCAGGAGCCAAGAGACCCAGTACTTC.

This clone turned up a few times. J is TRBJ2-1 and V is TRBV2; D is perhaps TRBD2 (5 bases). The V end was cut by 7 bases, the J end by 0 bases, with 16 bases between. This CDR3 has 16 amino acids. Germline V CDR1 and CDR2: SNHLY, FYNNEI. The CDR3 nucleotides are TGTGCCAGCACTAGGACTTTTACAAGCTCCTACAATGAGCAGTTCTTC. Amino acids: CASTRTFTSSYNEQFF.

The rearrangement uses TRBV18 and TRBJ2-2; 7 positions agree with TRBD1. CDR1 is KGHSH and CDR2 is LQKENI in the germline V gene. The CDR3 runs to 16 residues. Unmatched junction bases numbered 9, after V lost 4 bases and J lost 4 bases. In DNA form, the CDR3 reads TGTGCCAGCTCACGACCGACAGGGAGTACCACCGGGGAGCTGTTTTTT. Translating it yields CASSRPTGSTTGELFF.

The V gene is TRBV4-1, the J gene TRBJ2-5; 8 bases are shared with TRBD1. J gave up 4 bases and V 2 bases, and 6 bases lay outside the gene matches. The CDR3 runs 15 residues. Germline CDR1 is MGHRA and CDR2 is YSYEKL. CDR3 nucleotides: TGCGCCAGCAGCCAACCACAACAGGGGGGAGAGACCCAGTACTTC. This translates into CASSQPQQGGETQYF.

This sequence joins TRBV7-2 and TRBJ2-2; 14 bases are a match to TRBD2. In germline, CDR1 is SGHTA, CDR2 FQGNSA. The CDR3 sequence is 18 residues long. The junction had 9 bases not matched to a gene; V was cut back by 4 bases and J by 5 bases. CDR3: CASSSRLAGGPGTGELFF. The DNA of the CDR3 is TGTGCCAGCAGCTCCCGACTAGCGGGGGGGCCCGGGACCGGGGAGCTGTTTTTT.

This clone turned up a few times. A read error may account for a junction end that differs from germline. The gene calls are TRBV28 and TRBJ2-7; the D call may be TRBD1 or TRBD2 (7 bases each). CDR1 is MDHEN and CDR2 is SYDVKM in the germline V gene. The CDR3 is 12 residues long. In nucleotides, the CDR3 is TGTGCCAGCGGGTCCCTCCGGGGGGACAGAGTCTTC. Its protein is CASGSLRGDRVF.

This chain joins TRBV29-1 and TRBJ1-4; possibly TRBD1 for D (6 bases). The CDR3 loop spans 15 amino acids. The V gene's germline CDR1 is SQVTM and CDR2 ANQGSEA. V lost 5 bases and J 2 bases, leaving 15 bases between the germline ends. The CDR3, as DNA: TGCAGCGTTAAAACAGGGACCTTCACTAATGAAAAACTGTTTTTT. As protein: CSVKTGTFTNEKLFF.

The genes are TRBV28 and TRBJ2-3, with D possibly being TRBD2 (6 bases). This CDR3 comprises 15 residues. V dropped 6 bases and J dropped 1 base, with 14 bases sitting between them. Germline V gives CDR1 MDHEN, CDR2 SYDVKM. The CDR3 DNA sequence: TGTGCCAGCAGGGGAACGGGGGTGGGCACAGATACGCAGTATTTT. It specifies CASRGTGVGTDTQYF.

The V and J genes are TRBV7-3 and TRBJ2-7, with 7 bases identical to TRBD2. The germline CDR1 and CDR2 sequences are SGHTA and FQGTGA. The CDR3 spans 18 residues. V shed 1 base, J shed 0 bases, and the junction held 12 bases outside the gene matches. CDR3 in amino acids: CASSLIARGFSISYEQYF. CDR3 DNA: TGTGCCAGCAGCTTAATTGCGCGGGGGTTCAGTATCTCCTACGAGCAGTACTTC.

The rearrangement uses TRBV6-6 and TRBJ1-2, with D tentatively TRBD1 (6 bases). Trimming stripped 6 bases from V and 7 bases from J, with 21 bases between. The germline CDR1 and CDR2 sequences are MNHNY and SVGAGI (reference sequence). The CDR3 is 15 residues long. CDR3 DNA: TGTGCCAGCAGCCCGATGGGGGGGGGCGATTCTGGCTACACCTTC. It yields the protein CASSPMGGGDSGYTF.

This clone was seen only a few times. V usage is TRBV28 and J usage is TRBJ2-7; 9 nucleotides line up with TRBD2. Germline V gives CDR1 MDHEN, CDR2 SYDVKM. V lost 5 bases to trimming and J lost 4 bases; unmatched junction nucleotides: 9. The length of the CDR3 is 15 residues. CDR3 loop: CASSPSLAGAYEQYF. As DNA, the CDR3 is TGTGCCAGCAGTCCCTCGTTAGCGGGGGCATACGAGCAGTACTTC.

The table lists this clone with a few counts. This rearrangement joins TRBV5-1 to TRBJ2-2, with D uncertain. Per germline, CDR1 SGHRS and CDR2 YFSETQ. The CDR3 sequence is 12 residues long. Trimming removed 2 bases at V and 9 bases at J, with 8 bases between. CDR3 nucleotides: TGCGCCAGCAGCTTCGGGTTCAGGGAGCTGTTTTTT. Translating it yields CASSFGFRELFF.

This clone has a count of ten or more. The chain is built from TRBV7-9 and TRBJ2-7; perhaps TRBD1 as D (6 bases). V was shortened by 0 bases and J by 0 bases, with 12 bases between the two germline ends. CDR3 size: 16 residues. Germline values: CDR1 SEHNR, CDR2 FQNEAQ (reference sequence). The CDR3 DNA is TGTGCCAGCAGCTTAGCAGACAGGACCGGCTCCTACGAGCAGTACTTC. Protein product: CASSLADRTGSYEQYF.

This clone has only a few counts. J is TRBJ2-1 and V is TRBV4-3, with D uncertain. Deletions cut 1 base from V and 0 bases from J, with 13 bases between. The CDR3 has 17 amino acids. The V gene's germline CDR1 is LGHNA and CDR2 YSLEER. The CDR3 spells CASSQAFLWSSYNEQFF. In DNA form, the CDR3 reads TGCGCCAGCAGCCAAGCCTTTCTTTGGAGCTCCTACAATGAGCAGTTCTTC.

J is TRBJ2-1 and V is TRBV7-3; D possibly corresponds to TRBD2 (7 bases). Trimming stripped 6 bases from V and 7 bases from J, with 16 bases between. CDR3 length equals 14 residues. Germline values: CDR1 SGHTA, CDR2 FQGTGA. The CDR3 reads CASSMAGARNEQFF. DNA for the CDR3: TGTGCCAGCAGTATGGCGGGGGCGAGAAATGAGCAGTTCTTC.